Following are 27 T cell receptor beta chains from one sample sequenced in a study of control samples from healthy donors and cancer patients. The repertoire was sequenced with immunoSEQ multiplex PCR; TCRdb's copy has only in-frame clones and lacks some. The repertoire holds about 140,000 clones, with under 90% as singletons. Material: blood. These receptors were obtained from a man aged 25 to 40 in good health.

The V and J genes are TRBV27 and TRBJ1-2, with D possibly matching TRBD1 (6 bases). The CDR3 totals 13 residues. Trimming removed 7 bases at V and 8 bases at J, with 17 bases between. The germline V gene encodes CDR1 MNHEY and CDR2 SMNVEV (reference sequence). In nucleotides, the CDR3 is TGTGCCAGCAAATTACAGGGTAATGAAGGCTACACCTTC. It translates to CASKLQGNEGYTF.

This chain links TRBV19 with TRBJ2-7; 10 positions agree with TRBD1. J lost 2 bases, V lost 5 bases, and 6 bases had no gene match. This CDR3 region has 15 residues. Looked up from germline, CDR1 is LNHDA and CDR2 is SQIVND (reference sequence). CDR3 nucleotide sequence: TGTGCCAGTAGTCCAGGACAGGGGGATGCCTACGAGCAGTACTTC. Protein: CASSPGQGDAYEQYF. Drawing the rest from reference TRBV19 and TRBJ2-7, the complete variable domain is DGGITQSPKYLFRKEGQNVTLSCEQNLNHDAMYWYRQDPGQGLRLIYYSQIVNDFQKGDIAEGYSVSREKKESFPLTVTSAQKNPTAFYLCASSPGQGDAYEQYFGPGTRLTVT.

Concerning this clone: This CDR3 is also generated by other DNA sequences in the sample. V is TRBV18 and J is TRBJ2-1; tentatively, D is TRBD2 (6 bases). The germline gives CDR1 KGHSH, CDR2 LQKENI. The CDR3 loop spans 16 amino acids. Trimming pared 5 bases from V and 0 bases from J, leaving 14 bases between. CDR3 sequence: CASSGGTDSSYNEQFF. The DNA for the CDR3 is TGTGCCAGCTCAGGCGGGACGGATAGCTCCTACAATGAGCAGTTCTTC.

This chain connects TRBV6-1 to TRBJ2-1; tentatively, D is TRBD1 (5 bases). V lost 2 bases and J lost 9, with 17 bases in between. Per the germline V gene, CDR1 is MNHNS and CDR2 is SASEGT. The CDR3 contains 15 residues. CDR3 sequence reads: CASSESVDTASEQFF. The CDR3 DNA is TGTGCCAGCAGTGAAAGTGTGGACACTGCCTCTGAGCAGTTCTTC.

The V gene is TRBV27, the J gene TRBJ1-5; TRBD1 is a possible D gene (5 bases). The CDR3 sequence is 15 residues long. V lost 10 bases to trimming and J lost 1 base, with 17 bases between them. CDR1 and CDR2 from the germline V gene are MNHEY and SMNVEV (reference sequence). CDR3 sequence: CANPGAGRSNQPQHF. The CDR3 DNA reads TGTGCCAACCCCGGGGCAGGTCGAAGCAATCAGCCCCAGCATTTT.

V and J are TRBV27 and TRBJ1-4; D is undetermined. V dropped 7 bases and J dropped 0 bases, with 18 bases sitting between them. Looked up from germline, CDR1 is MNHEY and CDR2 is SMNVEV (reference sequence). This CDR3 is built from 17 residues. The CDR3 loop is CASTPPARVATNEKLFF. The CDR3, as DNA: TGTGCCAGCACCCCCCCCGCACGAGTTGCAACTAATGAAAAACTGTTTTTT.

V is TRBV24-1 and J is TRBJ2-1, with 9 positions matching TRBD2. CDR1 and CDR2 (germline): KGHDR, SFDVKD. With V trimmed by 9 bases and J by 6 bases, 5 bases remained unmatched. This CDR3 region has 13 residues. CDR3 residues: CATAASGINEQFF. CDR3 bases: TGTGCCACCGCTGCTAGCGGGATCAATGAGCAGTTCTTC.

CDR3 loop: CASSDSSQFF. The CDR3 region has the DNA TGTGCCAGCAGTGATAGTTCGCAGTTCTTT. V usage is TRBV6-1 and J usage is TRBJ1-1; D remains unclear. CDR1 MNHNS and CDR2 SASEGT come from the germline V gene. The germline V and J ends were trimmed by 3 bases and 14 bases, with 10 bases remaining between them. The CDR3 has 10 residues.

The genes are TRBV29-1 and TRBJ2-3; TRBD2 might be the D (5 bases). The V gene lost 1 base and the J gene lost 0 bases, with 11 bases spanning the gap. The CDR3 has 15 residues. The germline V gene has CDR1 SQVTM and CDR2 ANQGSEA. This CDR3 reads CSVEASGFSTDTQYF. As DNA, the CDR3 is TGCAGCGTTGAAGCATCGGGGTTTAGCACAGATACGCAGTATTTT.

In its sample, this clone was seen a few times. This chain joins TRBV19 and TRBJ1-1, with 9 positions matching TRBD1. Germline-derived CDR1 and CDR2 are LNHDA and SQIVND (reference sequence). The junction had 7 bases not matched to a gene; V was cut back by 5 bases and J by 3 bases. The CDR3 sequence is 15 residues long. The CDR3 DNA follows: TGTGCCAGTAGTCGGGGACAGGGAACAGACACTGAAGCTTTCTTT. Its protein product is CASSRGQGTDTEAFF. Combining the CDR3 with reference TRBV19 and TRBJ1-1 gives the whole variable domain DGGITQSPKYLFRKEGQNVTLSCEQNLNHDAMYWYRQDPGQGLRLIYYSQIVNDFQKGDIAEGYSVSREKKESFPLTVTSAQKNPTAFYLCASSRGQGTDTEAFFGQGTRLTVV.

This chain connects TRBV29-1 to TRBJ2-7; D unclear. Germline V gene data show CDR1 as SQVTM and CDR2 as ANQGSEA. This CDR3 has 16 residues. Trimming pared 4 bases from V and 2 bases from J, leaving 21 bases between. The CDR3 bases are TGCAGCGTTGTGTTCGGGTCGGCAGCGTCCACCTACGAGCAGTACTTC. It is translated as CSVVFGSAASTYEQYF.

This clone was seen once. This rearrangement joins TRBV6-2 or TRBV6-3 to TRBJ2-1; 11 bases fit TRBD2. There are 17 residues in the CDR3. CDR1 MNHEY and CDR2 SVGEGT come from the germline V gene. Losses at the gene ends were 2 bases for V and 9 bases for J; bases not matched to a gene: 12. CDR3 sequence reads: CASSYSTSGSLWGEQFF. CDR3 coding DNA: TGTGCCAGCAGTTACAGCACTAGCGGGAGTCTTTGGGGTGAGCAGTTCTTC.

This chain uses TRBV28 with TRBJ1-2, with 7 bases that match TRBD1. Germline-derived CDR1 and CDR2 are MDHEN and SYDVKM. CDR3 size: 16 residues. The ends lost 7 bases at V and 0 bases at J; junction bases unmatched: 11. Written as DNA, the CDR3 is TGTGCCAGCACTAGCACGGGACAGAACCCTAACTATGGCTACACCTTC. It yields the protein CASTSTGQNPNYGYTF.

The V call is TRBV19, the J call TRBJ2-3, with D perhaps TRBD1 (6 bases). Germline V lookup: CDR1 LNHDA, CDR2 SQIVND (reference sequence). There are 16 residues in the CDR3. Trimming cost V 3 bases and J 4 bases, with 17 bases left between them. The CDR3 nucleotides are TGTGCCAGTAGTATGGGGGACACGAGAATCGCAGATACGCAGTATTTT. This encodes CASSMGDTRIADTQYF.

The chain combines TRBV9 with TRBJ2-3, with TRBD2 matching over 9 bases. Per germline, CDR1 SGDLS and CDR2 YYNGEE. Trimming at V came to 3 bases and at J to 0 bases, leaving 11 bases not matched to a gene. The CDR3 is made up of 18 amino acids. CDR3 protein: CASSGGRAGTSSTDTQYF. The DNA for the CDR3 is TGTGCCAGCAGCGGCGGGAGAGCCGGGACTAGCAGCACAGATACGCAGTATTTT.

The V call is TRBV11-1, the J call TRBJ2-7; D is tentatively TRBD1 or TRBD2 (5 bases each). CDR1 and CDR2 from the germline V gene are SGHAT and FQDESV (reference sequence). CDR3 length: 14 amino acids. V lost 5 bases to trimming and J lost 2 bases, with 13 bases between them. CDR3 coding DNA: TGTGCCAGCAGCCCGGGACCTGTAGCCTACGAGCAGTACTTC. It specifies CASSPGPVAYEQYF.

This chain connects TRBV6-6 to TRBJ1-2, with a weak D call TRBD1 (6 bases). V was clipped by 6 bases and J by 6 bases, with 11 bases between them. The length of the CDR3 is 12 residues. The V gene's germline CDR1 is MNHNY and CDR2 SVGAGI (reference sequence). The CDR3 nucleotides read TGTGCCAGCAGACGACAGGAGGATGGCTACACCTTC. Translation gives CASRRQEDGYTF.

The V and J genes are TRBV5-1 and TRBJ2-7; D gene ambiguous. The CDR3 contains 12 residues. The V gene lost 5 bases and the J gene lost 2 bases, with 8 bases spanning the gap. From germline, CDR1 is SGHRS and CDR2 YFSETQ. The CDR3 bases are TGCGCCAGCAGACCGGACGCCTACGAGCAGTACTTC. Translated: CASRPDAYEQYF. Drawing the rest from reference TRBV5-1 and TRBJ2-7, the complete variable domain is KAGVTQTPRYLIKTRGQQVTLSCSPISGHRSVSWYQQTPGQGLQFLFEYFSETQRNKGNFPGRFSGRQFSNSRSEMNVSTLELGDSALYLCASRPDAYEQYFGPGTRLTVT.

The rearrangement uses TRBV4-3 and TRBJ1-6; 10 nucleotides match TRBD1. The V gene's germline CDR1 is LGHNA and CDR2 YSLEER. V shed 2 bases and J 9 bases; nucleotides not matched to a gene: 4. The CDR3 contains 15 residues. CDR3 DNA: TGCGCCAGCAGCCAAAATGACAGGGGGCCTTCACCCCTCCACTTT. Translation: CASSQNDRGPSPLHF.

The chain couples TRBV3-1 (or the pseudogene TRBV3-2) to TRBJ2-5; tentative D call: TRBD1 (6 bases). Germline CDR1 reads LGHDT; CDR2 reads YNNKEL (reference sequence). The ends were cut back, 4 bases at V and 5 bases at J, with 20 bases in the middle. CDR3 length equals 16 residues. The CDR3 nucleotides read TGTGCCAGCAGCCTCCACGCGGCTTCAACAGGGGAGACCCAGTACTTC. Translation gives CASSLHAASTGETQYF.

This clone was seen just once. The chain carries TRBV7-2 and TRBJ2-5, with TRBD2 matching 8 bases. CDR1 SGHTA and CDR2 FQGNSA come from the germline V gene. The trim removed 4 bases at V and 1 base at J, leaving 5 bases unmatched. The CDR3 loop spans 15 amino acids. CDR3 bases: TGTGCCAGCAGCTCCCATAGCGGGGCCCAAGAGACCCAGTACTTC. Encoded protein: CASSSHSGAQETQYF.

For this clone: The same CDR3 arises from other DNA sequences in this sample as well. CDR3 DNA: TGTGCCAGCAGCGTGAGCTCCTACGAGCAGTACTTC. Translated, it gives CASSVSSYEQYF. The V and J genes are TRBV6-2 or TRBV6-3 and TRBJ2-7; D is uncertain. This CDR3 has 12 amino acids. Trimming pared 6 bases from V and 0 bases from J, leaving 6 bases between. The germline CDR1 and CDR2 sequences are MNHEY and SVGEGT.

This clone appeared once. The genes are TRBV6-5 and TRBJ2-3; tentative D call: TRBD2 (7 bases). The CDR3 has 15 amino acids. Germline V gene sequence: CDR1 MNHEY, CDR2 SVGAGI. Trimming took 4 bases from V and 4 from J, leaving 15 bases between them. The DNA for the CDR3 is TGTGCCAGCAGTTTTGGGGGGGCCACGGCAGATACGCAGTATTTT. Its translation: CASSFGGATADTQYF.

This chain joins TRBV6-1 and TRBJ2-1, with 10 bases matching TRBD2. Germline V gene lookup returns CDR1 MNHNS and CDR2 SASEGT. The V gene end was trimmed by 0 bases and the J gene end by 6 bases; junction bases not matched to a gene: 8. This CDR3 comprises 17 residues. The CDR3 bases are TGTGCCAGCAGTGAAGCTTTCGGAGCGGGAGGGTCCAATGAGCAGTTCTTC. Amino acids: CASSEAFGAGGSNEQFF.

The genes are TRBV3-1 (or the pseudogene TRBV3-2) and TRBJ2-1; no clear D. V was clipped by 1 base and J by 6 bases, with 7 bases between them. The CDR3 is 13 amino acids. Germline CDR1 LGHDT, CDR2 YNNKEL (reference sequence). The CDR3 coding sequence is TGTGCCAGCAGCCAAGTGAAAGGCAATGAGCAGTTCTTC. Protein: CASSQVKGNEQFF.

The CDR3 DNA follows: TGCGCCAGCAGCCAAGATCCGGGGAGATCTAGCACAGATACGCAGTATTTT. Residues: CASSQDPGRSSTDTQYF. The chain has TRBV4-1 and TRBJ2-3; possible D gene TRBD2, 5 bases. Germline lookup yields CDR1 MGHRA and CDR2 YSYEKL. This CDR3 region has 17 residues. The V end was cut by 0 bases, the J end by 0 bases, with 13 bases between.

The chain couples TRBV18 to TRBJ2-4; the match to TRBD1 covers 9 bases. Germline trimming cut 2 bases from V and 7 bases from J; bases unmatched to any gene: 3. CDR1 and CDR2 from the germline V gene are KGHSH and LQKENI. The CDR3 contains 14 residues. CDR3 coding DNA: TGTGCCAGCTCACCAGCAGGACAGGGGAACATTCAGTACTTC. Amino acids: CASSPAGQGNIQYF.